This TCR beta chain is drawn from a study of OX40 agonist ivuxolimab in advanced cancers. Looking at the study overall: Ivuxolimab, which targeted the costimulatory receptor OX40 (CD134), was an agonistic, fully human IgG2 monoclonal antibody. The paper covers the monotherapy dose-escalation part of the phase I ivuxolimab trial, which included N ≈ 57 patients. Among the approximately 50 dose-escalation patients, approximately 20 had hepatocellular carcinoma, roughly 15 melanoma, 9 renal cell carcinoma and 9 head and neck cancer. Three dose-escalation patients achieved partial responses, one with hepatocellular carcinoma and two with cutaneous melanoma. Prior anti-PD-1, anti-PD-L1 or anti-CTLA-4 therapy was permitted, and approximately 42% of dose-escalation patients had received checkpoint inhibitors. Intravenous ivuxolimab was administered to patients every 2 weeks at six dose levels: 0.01, 0.1, 0.3, 1.5, 3 and 10 mg/kg. The dose-escalation cohort was around 83% male with a mean age of approximately 60 years, ranging from roughly 20 to 85. Peripheral TCRbeta sequencing was intended to test whether TCR sequence diversity was altered and clonal T-cell expansion was caused by ivuxolimab. Summary of the overall study and its limitations: Low levels of normalized T-cell clonal expansion were also seen in some nonresponding patients. In the 0.1-3.0 mg/kg groups, partial responders had among the lowest normalized peripheral clonal expansion, particularly in CD8+ T cells. After ivuxolimab, more expanded clones were found on average in CD8+ T cells than in CD4+ T cells. At doses from 0.1 to 3.0 mg/kg, clonal expansion was seen in both CD4+ and CD8+ blood T cells between baseline and week 6. The antigen specificity of the peripheral T cells that underwent clonal expansion was not determined.

Trimming removed 3 bases from V and 1 base from J, leaving 11 bases between the germline ends. The CDR3 contains 15 residues, cysteine and phenylalanine counted. The CDR3 DNA has 45 bases and is translated from base 1. The germline V gene yields MGHDK for CDR1 and SYGVNS for CDR2. A word on this clone: The antigen it binds to is not known. The record has no base qualities; no much larger clone is one base away.

The trial excluded patients who had a history of autoimmune disease or were on systemic immunosuppression. Peripheral blood for TCR sequencing was collected from all dose cohorts at baseline, on cycle 4 day 1, and on cycle 7 day 1. The samples were drawn from a first-in-human, open-label, multicenter phase I dose-escalation trial of ivuxolimab. The trial enrolled adults with locally advanced or metastatic head and neck squamous cell, hepatocellular, melanoma or renal cell carcinoma. Before TCR sequencing, CD4+ T cells and CD8+ T cells were sorted from peripheral blood as separate populations. Genomic DNA was extracted from sorted cells for sequencing of the TCRbeta CDR3 region. The immunoSEQ Assay was used for sequencing of TCRbeta CDR3 regions. TCRdb re-hosts the immuneACCESS table, in-frame sequences only. Its copies lack some clones; in the studies checked, an unresolved V gene accounts for under half of them, and the cause for the rest is not known. The table for this sample lists around 64,000 clones; approximately 80% of them were counted only once. The leading ten clones occupy less than 2.5% of the sample.

The specimen was CD4+ or CD8+ T cells sorted from blood, collected in a trial of the OX40 agonist ivuxolimab. The V gene is TRBV25-1 and the J gene is TRBJ2-3; too little of a D gene remains to name it. The TCR originated in an adult with an advanced solid tumor such as melanoma, head and neck, liver or kidney cancer. In nucleotides, the sequence is TGTGCCAGCAGTGAGGGATCCTCAGGCACAGATACGCAGTATTTT. It codes for CASSEGSSGTDTQYF.